The 6 T cell receptor beta chains below were found in one sample sequenced in a study of T cell responses to AZD1222 COVID-19 vaccine. Clones were sequenced by immunoSEQ multiplex PCR, and TCRdb holds only the in-frame ones, with some missing. The repertoire holds about 69,000 clones, with about 80% as singletons. This material consisted of peripheral blood, taken 28 days after the second AZD1222 dose. These receptors were taken from an adult who received the AZD1222 COVID-19 vaccine.

This chain joins TRBV7-3 and TRBJ2-1; TRBD2 aligns across 9 bases. The length of the CDR3 is 17 residues. Germline loops: CDR1 SGHTA, CDR2 FQGTGA. The V gene end was trimmed by 4 bases and the J gene end by 0 bases; junction bases not matched to a gene: 7. CDR3: CASSSGASGDSYNEQFF. CDR3 nucleotides: TGTGCCAGCAGCTCCGGGGCTAGCGGGGACTCCTACAATGAGCAGTTCTTC.

The genes are TRBV6-6 and TRBJ2-2; D is unclear. The germline gives CDR1 MNHNY, CDR2 SVGAGI (reference sequence). There are 15 residues in the CDR3. Trimming took 0 bases from V and 6 from J, leaving 11 bases between them. Here the CDR3 reads CASSYSEITPGELFF. For the CDR3, the DNA is TGTGCCAGCAGTTACTCGGAAATTACCCCCGGGGAGCTGTTTTTT.

The genes are TRBV2 and TRBJ1-1, with a tentative D call TRBD1 (5 bases). Germline values: CDR1 SNHLY, CDR2 FYNNEI. The germline V and J ends were trimmed by 4 bases and 10 bases, with 16 bases remaining between them. CDR3 length equals 13 residues. The CDR3 DNA is TGTGCCAGCAGTGGACAGACTTCATCGGGAGCTTTCTTT. Encoded protein: CASSGQTSSGAFF.

The V call is TRBV11-1, the J call TRBJ2-1; D not certain. This CDR3 has 15 residues. Trimming shortened V by 5 bases and J by 5 bases, and 16 bases separated the two germline ends. Germline V gene lookup returns CDR1 SGHAT and CDR2 FQDESV (reference sequence). CDR3 bases: TGTGCCAGCAGCCCTGACTGGGTACCTAACAATGAGCAGTTCTTC. This encodes CASSPDWVPNNEQFF.

V gene TRBV5-4 combines with J gene TRBJ1-3, with D perhaps TRBD1 (5 bases). Germline V CDR1 and CDR2: SGHNT, YYREEE (reference sequence). Trimming cost V 0 bases and J 1 base, with 17 bases left between them. The CDR3 spans 18 residues. CDR3 nucleotide sequence: TGTGCCAGCAGCTTGGGGGCTGGGCGCGGGGGGTCTGGAAACACCATATATTTT. It encodes CASSLGAGRGGSGNTIYF.

This clone showed up just once. The chain is built from TRBV13 and TRBJ2-2; TRBD1 aligns across 11 bases. Per the germline V gene, CDR1 is PRHDT and CDR2 is FYEKMQ (reference sequence). The CDR3 runs to 19 residues. Germline trimming cut 4 bases from V and 1 base from J; bases unmatched to any gene: 11. CDR3 bases: TGTGCCAGCAGCTCTTTCCTGGACAGGGGGCCGAAGAACACCGGGGAGCTGTTTTTT. Translating it yields CASSSFLDRGPKNTGELFF.